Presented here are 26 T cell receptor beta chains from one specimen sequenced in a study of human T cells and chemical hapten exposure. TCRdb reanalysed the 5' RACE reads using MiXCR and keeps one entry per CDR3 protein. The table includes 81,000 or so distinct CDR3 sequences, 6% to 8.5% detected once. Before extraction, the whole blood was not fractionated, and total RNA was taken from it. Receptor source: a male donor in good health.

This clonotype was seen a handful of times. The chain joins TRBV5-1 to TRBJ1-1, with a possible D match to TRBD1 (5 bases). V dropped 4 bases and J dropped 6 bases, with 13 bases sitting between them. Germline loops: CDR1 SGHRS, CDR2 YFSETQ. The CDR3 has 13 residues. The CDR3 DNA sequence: TGCGCCAGCAGCGTCGGGGGGGGGGCTGAAGCTTTCTTT. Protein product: CASSVGGGAEAFF.

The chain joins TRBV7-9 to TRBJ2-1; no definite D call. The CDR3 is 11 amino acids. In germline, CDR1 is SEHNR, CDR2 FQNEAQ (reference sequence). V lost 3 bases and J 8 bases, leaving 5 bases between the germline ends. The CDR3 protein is CASSFSDEQFF. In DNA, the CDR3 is TGTGCCAGCAGCTTCTCGGATGAGCAGTTCTTC.

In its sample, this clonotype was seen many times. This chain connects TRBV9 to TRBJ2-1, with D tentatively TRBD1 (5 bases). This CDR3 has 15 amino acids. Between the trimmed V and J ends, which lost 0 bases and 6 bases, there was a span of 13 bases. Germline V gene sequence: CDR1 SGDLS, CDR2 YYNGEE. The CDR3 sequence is CASSVGEGVGNEQFF. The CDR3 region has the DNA TGTGCCAGCAGCGTAGGCGAAGGGGTGGGCAATGAGCAGTTCTTC.

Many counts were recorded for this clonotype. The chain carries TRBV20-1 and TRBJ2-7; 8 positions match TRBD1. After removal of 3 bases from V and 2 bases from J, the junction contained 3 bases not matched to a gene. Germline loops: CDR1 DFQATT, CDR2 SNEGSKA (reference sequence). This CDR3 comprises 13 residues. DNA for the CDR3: TGCAGTGCTAGCTCAGGGGGCGCCTACGAGCAGTACTTC. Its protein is CSASSGGAYEQYF.

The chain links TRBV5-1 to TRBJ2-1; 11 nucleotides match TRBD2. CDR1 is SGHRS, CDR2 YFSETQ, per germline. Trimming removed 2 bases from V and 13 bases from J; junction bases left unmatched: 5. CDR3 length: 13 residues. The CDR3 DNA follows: TGCGCCAGCAGCTTAGATAGCGGGAGGGCTCAGTTCTTC. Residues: CASSLDSGRAQFF.

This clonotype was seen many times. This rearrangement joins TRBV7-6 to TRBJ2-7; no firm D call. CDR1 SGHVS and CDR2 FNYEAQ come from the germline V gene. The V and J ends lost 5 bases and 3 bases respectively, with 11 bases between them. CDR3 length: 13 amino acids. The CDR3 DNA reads TGTGCCAGCAGCCCCCTCGGCAGCTACGAGCAGTACTTC. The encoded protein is CASSPLGSYEQYF.

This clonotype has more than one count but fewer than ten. The CDR3 nucleotides read TGTGCCAGCAGTTTCCGCGGGACGGGCGAGGAGACCCAGTACTTC. It codes for CASSFRGTGEETQYF. This chain joins TRBV12-3 or TRBV12-4 and TRBJ2-5; possible D gene TRBD2, 6 bases. Trimming shortened V by 3 bases and J by 5 bases, and 16 bases separated the two germline ends. The CDR3 totals 15 residues.

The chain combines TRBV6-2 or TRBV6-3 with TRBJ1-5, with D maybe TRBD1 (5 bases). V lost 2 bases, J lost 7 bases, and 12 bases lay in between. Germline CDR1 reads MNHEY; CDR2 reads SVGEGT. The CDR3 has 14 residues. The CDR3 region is CASSYPPGNQPQHF. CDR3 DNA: TGTGCCAGCAGTTACCCCCCAGGGAACCAGCCCCAGCATTTT.

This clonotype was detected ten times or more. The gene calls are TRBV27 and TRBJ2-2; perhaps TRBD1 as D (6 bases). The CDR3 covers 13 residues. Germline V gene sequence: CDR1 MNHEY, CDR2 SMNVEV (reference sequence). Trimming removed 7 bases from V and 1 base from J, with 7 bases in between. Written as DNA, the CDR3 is TGTGCCAGCACAGGGGAGAACACCGGGGAGCTGTTTTTT. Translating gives CASTGENTGELFF.

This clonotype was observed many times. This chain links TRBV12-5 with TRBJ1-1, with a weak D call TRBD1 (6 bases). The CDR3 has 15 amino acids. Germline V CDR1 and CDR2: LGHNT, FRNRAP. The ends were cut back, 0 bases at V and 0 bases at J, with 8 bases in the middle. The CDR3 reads CASGLVTGLNTEAFF. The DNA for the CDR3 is TGTGCTAGTGGTTTGGTGACAGGTTTGAACACTGAAGCTTTCTTT. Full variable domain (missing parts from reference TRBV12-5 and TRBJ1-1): DARVTQTPRHKVTEMGQEVTMRCQPILGHNTVFWYRQTMMQGLELLAYFRNRAPLDDSGMPKDRFSAEMPDATLATLKIQPSEPRDSAVYFCASGLVTGLNTEAFFGQGTRLTVV.

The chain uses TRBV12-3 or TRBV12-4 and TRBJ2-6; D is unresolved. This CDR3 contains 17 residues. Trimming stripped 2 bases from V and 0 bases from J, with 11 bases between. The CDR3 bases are TGTGCCAGCAGTTTACCCGGGCCCAGCTCTGGGGCCAACGTCCTGACTTTC. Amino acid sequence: CASSLPGPSSGANVLTF.

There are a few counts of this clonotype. For the CDR3, the DNA is TGTGCCAGCAGTAACCGTAATGAGCAGTTCTTC. Translation gives CASSNRNEQFF. The rearrangement uses TRBV25-1 and TRBJ2-1; D remains ambiguous. Germline values: CDR1 MGHDK, CDR2 SYGVNS. Trimming removed 5 bases at V and 7 bases at J, with 6 bases between. The CDR3 runs to 11 residues. Filled out from reference TRBV25-1 and TRBJ2-1, the complete variable domain reads EADIYQTPRYLVIGTGKKITLECSQTMGHDKMYWYQQDPGMELHLIHYSYGVNSTEKGDLSSESTVSRIRTEHFPLTLESARPSHTSQYLCASSNRNEQFFGPGTRLTVL.

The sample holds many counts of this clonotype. Here the CDR3 reads CAWTPGGTDTQYF. Written as DNA, the CDR3 is TGTGCCTGGACACCGGGTGGCACAGATACGCAGTATTTT. The chain joins TRBV30 to TRBJ2-3; D gene unclear. Germline V gives CDR1 GTSNPN, CDR2 SVGIG (reference sequence). The CDR3 covers 13 residues. The V end lost 4 bases, the J end lost 1 base, and 9 bases lay between the germline ends.

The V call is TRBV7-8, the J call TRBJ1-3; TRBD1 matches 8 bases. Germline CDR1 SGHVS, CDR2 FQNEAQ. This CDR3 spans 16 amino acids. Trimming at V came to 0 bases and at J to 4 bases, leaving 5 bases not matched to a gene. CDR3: CASSLAAGGRGNTIYF. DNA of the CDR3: TGTGCCAGCAGCTTAGCGGCAGGGGGCAGAGGAAACACCATATATTTT.

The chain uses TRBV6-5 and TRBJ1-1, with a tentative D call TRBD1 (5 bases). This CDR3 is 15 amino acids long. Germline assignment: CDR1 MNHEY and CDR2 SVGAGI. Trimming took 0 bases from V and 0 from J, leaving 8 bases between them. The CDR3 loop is CASSYSPGLNTEAFF. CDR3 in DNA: TGTGCCAGCAGTTACTCTCCAGGGCTGAACACTGAAGCTTTCTTT.

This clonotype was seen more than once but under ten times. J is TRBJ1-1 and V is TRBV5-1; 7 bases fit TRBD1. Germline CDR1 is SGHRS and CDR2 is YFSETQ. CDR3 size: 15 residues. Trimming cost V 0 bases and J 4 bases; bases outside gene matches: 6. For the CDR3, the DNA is TGCGCCAGCAGCTTGGAGGGGGCGCGTAGCACTGAAGCTTTCTTT. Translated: CASSLEGARSTEAFF.

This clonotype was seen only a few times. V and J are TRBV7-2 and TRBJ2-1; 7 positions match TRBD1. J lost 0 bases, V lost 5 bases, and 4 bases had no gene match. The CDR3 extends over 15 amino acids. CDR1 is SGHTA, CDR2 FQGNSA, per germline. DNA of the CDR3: TGTGCCAGCAGCCCAGGGGGAAGCTCCTACAATGAGCAGTTCTTC. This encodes CASSPGGSSYNEQFF.

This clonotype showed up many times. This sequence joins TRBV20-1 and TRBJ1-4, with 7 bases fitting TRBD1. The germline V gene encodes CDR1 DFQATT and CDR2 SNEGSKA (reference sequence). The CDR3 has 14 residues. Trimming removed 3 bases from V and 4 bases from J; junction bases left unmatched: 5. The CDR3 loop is CSASSHRGNEKLFF. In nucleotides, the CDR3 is TGCAGTGCTAGCTCCCACAGGGGTAATGAAAAACTGTTTTTT.

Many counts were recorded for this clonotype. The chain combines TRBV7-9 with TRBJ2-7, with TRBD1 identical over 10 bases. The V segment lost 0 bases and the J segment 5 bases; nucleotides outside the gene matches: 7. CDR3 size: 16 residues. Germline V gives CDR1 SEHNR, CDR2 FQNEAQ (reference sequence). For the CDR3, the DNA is TGTGCCAGCAGCTTAGCGCGGGACAGGGGATTCCACGAGCAGTACTTC. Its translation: CASSLARDRGFHEQYF.

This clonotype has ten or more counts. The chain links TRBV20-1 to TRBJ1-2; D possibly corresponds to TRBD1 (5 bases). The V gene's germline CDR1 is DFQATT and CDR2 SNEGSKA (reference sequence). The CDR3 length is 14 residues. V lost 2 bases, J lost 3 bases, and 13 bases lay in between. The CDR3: CSARPGPYYYGYTF. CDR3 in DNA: TGCAGTGCTAGACCGGGACCCTACTACTATGGCTACACCTTC.

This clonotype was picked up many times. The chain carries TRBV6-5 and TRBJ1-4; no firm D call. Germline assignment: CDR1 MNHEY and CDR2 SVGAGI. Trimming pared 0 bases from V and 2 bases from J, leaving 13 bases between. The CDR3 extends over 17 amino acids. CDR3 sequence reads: CASSYSGGRRTNEKLFF. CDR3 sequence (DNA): TGTGCCAGCAGTTACTCCGGCGGTAGGCGTACTAATGAAAAACTGTTTTTT.

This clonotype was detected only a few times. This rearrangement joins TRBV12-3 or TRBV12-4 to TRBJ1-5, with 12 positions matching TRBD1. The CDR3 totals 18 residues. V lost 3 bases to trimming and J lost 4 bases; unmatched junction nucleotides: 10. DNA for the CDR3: TGTGCCAGCAGTTTCAGGGGGACAGGGGGCGTTGAGAATCAGCCCCAGCATTTT. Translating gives CASSFRGTGGVENQPQHF.

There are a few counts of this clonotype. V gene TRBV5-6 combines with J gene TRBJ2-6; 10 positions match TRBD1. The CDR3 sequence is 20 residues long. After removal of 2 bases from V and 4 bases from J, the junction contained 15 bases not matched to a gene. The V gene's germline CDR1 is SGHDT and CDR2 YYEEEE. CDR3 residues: CASSFSPARTGGSGANVLTF. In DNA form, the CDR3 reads TGTGCCAGCAGCTTCTCCCCCGCCCGGACAGGGGGTTCAGGGGCCAACGTCCTGACTTTC.

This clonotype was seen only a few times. In nucleotides, the CDR3 is TGTGCCAGCAGCCAAGGGGGACGGCGGAATGAAAAACTGTTTTTT. This translates into CASSQGGRRNEKLFF. This chain connects TRBV16 to TRBJ1-4, with D perhaps TRBD1 (5 bases). Germline loops: CDR1 KGHSY, CDR2 FQNENV. Trimming took 2 bases from V and 5 from J, leaving 12 bases between them. This CDR3 is 15 amino acids long.

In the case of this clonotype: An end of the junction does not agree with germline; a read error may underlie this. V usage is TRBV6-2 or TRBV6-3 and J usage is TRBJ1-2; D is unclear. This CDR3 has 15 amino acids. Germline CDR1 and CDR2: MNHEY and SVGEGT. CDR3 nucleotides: TGTGCCAGCAGCCCACCGTCAGGAGCTAACTATGGCGACACCTTC. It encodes CASSPPSGANYGDTF.

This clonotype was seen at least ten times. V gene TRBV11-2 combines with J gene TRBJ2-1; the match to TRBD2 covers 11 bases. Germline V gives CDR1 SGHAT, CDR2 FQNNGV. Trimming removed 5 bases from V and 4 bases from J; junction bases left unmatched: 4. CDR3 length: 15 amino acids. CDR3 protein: CASSPSGGLYNEQFF. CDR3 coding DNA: TGTGCCAGCAGCCCTAGCGGGGGGCTTTACAATGAGCAGTTCTTC.